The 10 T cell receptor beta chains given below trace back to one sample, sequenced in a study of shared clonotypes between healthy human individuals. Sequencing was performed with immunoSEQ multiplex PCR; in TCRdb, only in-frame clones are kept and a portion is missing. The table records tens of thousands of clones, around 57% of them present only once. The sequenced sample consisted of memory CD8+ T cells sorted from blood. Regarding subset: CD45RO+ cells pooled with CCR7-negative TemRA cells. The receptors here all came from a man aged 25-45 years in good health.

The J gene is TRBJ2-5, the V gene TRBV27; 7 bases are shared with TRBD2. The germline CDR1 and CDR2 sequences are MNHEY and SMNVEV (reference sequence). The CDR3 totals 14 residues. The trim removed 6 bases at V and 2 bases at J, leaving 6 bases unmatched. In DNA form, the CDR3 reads TGTGCCAGCAGAGAGGGAGGGAGGCAAGAGACCCAGTACTTC. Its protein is CASREGGRQETQYF.

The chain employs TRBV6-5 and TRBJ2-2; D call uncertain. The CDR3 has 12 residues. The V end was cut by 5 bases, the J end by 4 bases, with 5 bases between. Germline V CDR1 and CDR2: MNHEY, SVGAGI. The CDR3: CASSPSTGELFF. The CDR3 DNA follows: TGTGCCAGCAGTCCTTCCACCGGGGAGCTGTTTTTT.

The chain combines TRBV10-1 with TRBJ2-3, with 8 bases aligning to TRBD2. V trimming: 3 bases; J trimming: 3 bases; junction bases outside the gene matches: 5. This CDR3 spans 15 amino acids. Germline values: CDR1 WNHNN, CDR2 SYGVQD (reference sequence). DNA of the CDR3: TGCGCCAGCAGTGATTGGGGACTAGGTACAGATACGCAGTATTTT. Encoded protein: CASSDWGLGTDTQYF.

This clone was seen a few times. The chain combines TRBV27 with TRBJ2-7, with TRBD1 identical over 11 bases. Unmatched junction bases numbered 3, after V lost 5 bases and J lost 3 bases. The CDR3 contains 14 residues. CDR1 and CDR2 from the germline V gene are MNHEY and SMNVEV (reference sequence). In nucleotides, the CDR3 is TGTGCCAGCAGTACCGGGACAGGGGGCTACGAGCAGTACTTC. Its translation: CASSTGTGGYEQYF.

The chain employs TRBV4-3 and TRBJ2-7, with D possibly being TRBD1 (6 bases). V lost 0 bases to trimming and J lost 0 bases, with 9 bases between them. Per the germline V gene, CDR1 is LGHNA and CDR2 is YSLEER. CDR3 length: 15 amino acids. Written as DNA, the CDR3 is TGCGCCAGCAGCCAAGAGACAGGCCTCTCCTACGAGCAGTACTTC. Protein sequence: CASSQETGLSYEQYF.

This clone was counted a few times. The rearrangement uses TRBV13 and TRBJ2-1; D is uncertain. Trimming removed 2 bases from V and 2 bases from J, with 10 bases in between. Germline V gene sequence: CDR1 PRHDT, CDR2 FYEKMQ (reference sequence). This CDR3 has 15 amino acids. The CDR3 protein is CASSLLQVPYNEQFF. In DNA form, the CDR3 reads TGTGCCAGCAGCTTACTCCAGGTTCCCTACAATGAGCAGTTCTTC.

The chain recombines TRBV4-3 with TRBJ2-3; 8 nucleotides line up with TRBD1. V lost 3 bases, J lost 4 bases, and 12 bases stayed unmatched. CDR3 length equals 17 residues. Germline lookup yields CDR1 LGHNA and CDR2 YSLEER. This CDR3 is CASSHQPTGDFPDTQYF. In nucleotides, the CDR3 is TGCGCCAGCAGCCATCAGCCGACAGGGGACTTCCCAGATACGCAGTATTTT.

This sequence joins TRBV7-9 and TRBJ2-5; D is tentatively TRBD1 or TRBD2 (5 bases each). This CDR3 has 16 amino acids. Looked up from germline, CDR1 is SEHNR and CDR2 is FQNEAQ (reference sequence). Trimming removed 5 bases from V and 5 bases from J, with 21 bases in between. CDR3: CASSLPGDGYFETQYF. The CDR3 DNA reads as TGTGCCAGCAGCCTACCCGGGGACGGGTATTTTGAGACCCAGTACTTC.

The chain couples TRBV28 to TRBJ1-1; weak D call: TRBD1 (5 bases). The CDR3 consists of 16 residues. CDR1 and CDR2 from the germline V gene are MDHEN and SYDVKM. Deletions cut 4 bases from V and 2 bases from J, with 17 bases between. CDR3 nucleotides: TGTGCCAGCAGTTACGCCGTAGGGGTAGCTAACACTGAAGCTTTCTTT. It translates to CASSYAVGVANTEAFF. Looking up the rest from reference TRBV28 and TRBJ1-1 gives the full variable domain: DVKVTQSSRYLVKRTGEKVFLECVQDMDHENMFWYRQDPGLGLRLIYFSYDVKMKEKGDIPEGYSVSREKKERFSLILESASTNQTSMYLCASSYAVGVANTEAFFGQGTRLTVV.

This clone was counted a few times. In DNA form, the CDR3 reads TGTGCCAGCAGCTTAGCGCAAACCTACGAGCAGTACTTC. Its translation: CASSLAQTYEQYF. V usage is TRBV7-2 and J usage is TRBJ2-7; D gene ambiguous. CDR1 is SGHTA, CDR2 FQGNSA, per germline. Trimming shortened V by 0 bases and J by 2 bases, and 5 bases separated the two germline ends. This CDR3 is built from 13 residues.